This passage covers 8 T cell receptor beta chains from one sample sequenced in a study of tumor and adjacent non-tumor tissue in lung cancer. The library came from three nested PCR rounds adapted from ARM-PCR protocols. TCRdb fed the multiplex PCR reads into MiXCR, producing one record per CDR3 protein. The table shows 110,000 or so distinct CDR3 sequences, with 60% to 80% occurring only once. No cell sorting was done before RNA was extracted from the tissue. Sequenced sample: lung tumor tissue. The receptors come from a woman aged 60-70 years with non-small cell lung cancer.

CDR3 protein: CASSTSRTATDTQYF. In DNA, the CDR3 is TGTGCCAGCAGCACCTCCAGGACGGCGACAGATACGCAGTATTTT. The chain carries TRBV11-2 and TRBJ2-3, with D uncertain. The CDR3 is 15 residues long. Germline V gives CDR1 SGHAT, CDR2 FQNNGV. V was trimmed by 5 bases and J by 3 bases, leaving 15 bases between them.

The sample holds one count of this clonotype. A junction end diverges from the germline sequence, so it may reflect a read error. The chain uses TRBV11-3 and TRBJ2-1, with 7 positions matching TRBD2. The CDR3 extends over 17 amino acids. CDR1 is SGHNT, CDR2 YENEEA, per germline. CDR3 bases: TGTGTCAGCAGCTTAGAGTGGACTAGTGGGAGCCACAATGAGGAGTTCTTC. This sequence encodes CVSSLEWTSGSHNEEFF.

As regards this clonotype: The junction and the germline gene differ at one end; a read error may be behind it. The chain recombines TRBV24-1 with TRBJ1-1; D possibly corresponds to TRBD1 (5 bases). This CDR3 region has 13 residues. CDR1 KGHDR and CDR2 SFDVKD come from the germline V gene. The CDR3 bases are TGTGCCACCAGTTCCCAGGGAAACATTGAAGCTTTCTTT. The encoded protein is CATSSQGNIEAFF.

The J gene is TRBJ1-1, the V gene TRBV20-1; 7 bases agree with TRBD1. The CDR3 is made up of 18 amino acids. CDR1 DFQATT and CDR2 SNEGSKA come from the germline V gene (reference sequence). V lost 4 bases to trimming and J lost 4 bases; unmatched junction nucleotides: 21. The DNA of the CDR3 is TGCAGTGCTAAAGTTGGCCAGGGTGTTCAGTACAGGGGCACTGAAGCTTTCTTT. The encoded protein is CSAKVGQGVQYRGTEAFF.

Comments on this clonotype: No conserved phenylalanine or tryptophan is present at the end of the CDR3, so a read error is the likely explanation. The CDR3 DNA sequence: TGCAGCGGTAGAGGGGGCATTAACGGCTACACCTAC. Translated: CSGRGGINGYTY. This chain uses TRBV29-1 with TRBJ1-2; 7 bases fit TRBD1. J was trimmed by 8 bases and V by 7 bases; bases with no gene match: 10. Per the germline V gene, CDR1 is SQVTM and CDR2 is ANQGSEA. CDR3 length equals 12 residues.

On this clonotype itself: With a much larger clone just one base away, this may be a read error. J is TRBJ2-5 and V is TRBV6-2 or TRBV6-3; D remains ambiguous. The CDR3 spans 13 residues. CDR1 is MNHEY, CDR2 SVGEGT, per germline. CDR3 in amino acids: CASSIVGQGTQYF. CDR3 nucleotide sequence: TGTGCCAGCAGTATCGTTGGGCAAGGGACCCAGTACTTC.

J is TRBJ2-1 and V is TRBV25-1; TRBD1 matches 10 bases. Trimming removed 3 bases from V and 2 bases from J; junction bases left unmatched: 4. The CDR3 runs 16 residues. Germline V gene lookup returns CDR1 MGHDK and CDR2 SYGVNS. Here the CDR3 DNA reads TGTGCCAGCAGTGATCGGGACAGGGGCACCTACAATGAGCAGTTCTTC. This translates into CASSDRDRGTYNEQFF.

This clonotype was seen more than once but under ten times. This rearrangement joins TRBV11-2 to TRBJ2-4, with D maybe TRBD2 (5 bases). This CDR3 has 14 amino acids. CDR1 and CDR2 from the germline V gene are SGHAT and FQNNGV. The germline V and J ends were trimmed by 6 bases and 2 bases, with 11 bases remaining between them. The CDR3: CASSTLDPKNIQYF. CDR3 nucleotides: TGTGCCAGCAGTACACTAGACCCCAAAAACATTCAGTACTTC.